This T cell receptor beta chain was captured in a study of blood T cell repertoires in COVID-19. Generated by immunoSEQ multiplex PCR, the TCRdb table keeps only in-frame clones and is missing some. Of about 60,000 clones listed, around 88% were seen once; the top ten hold around 4.8%. With 4 bases removed from V and 0 bases from J, the gap between germline ends came to 16 bases. CDR3 size: 16 residues. CDR1 and CDR2 (germline): MDHEN, SYDVKM. Sequencing was carried out using peripheral blood. J is TRBJ2-7 and V is TRBV28; tentative D call: TRBD2 (6 bases). The receptor's source is a man in his fifties or sixties with acute or convalescent COVID-19. The CDR3: CASSSPTAGSSYEQYF. The CDR3 DNA reads TGTGCCAGCAGTTCCCCAACGGCGGGGAGCTCCTACGAGCAGTACTTC.